Listed below are T cell receptor beta chains from one sample, sequenced in a study of blood T cell repertoires in COVID-19. Measured with immunoSEQ multiplex PCR; TCRdb has only the in-frame clones, and not every one. The data show tens of thousands of clones, with approximately 78% seen just once and 13% to 15% held by the top ten. The source material was peripheral blood. The receptors here all came from a human donor with acute or convalescent COVID-19. The donor label of this sample is uncertain. The CDR3 runs from the conserved cysteine through the conserved F or W. D genes are given only for firm matches. Rows give clone size only sometimes, using once, few, many, or a class for an expanded clone.

>NA|NA|TRBJ1-1|TRBV30
CAWRTRNMNTEAFF
TGTGCCTGGAGAACCCGAAACATGAACACTGAAGCTTTCTTT
>NA|TRBD2|TRBJ2-1|TRBV7-2
CASSLRTSGYNEQFF
TGTGCCAGCAGCTTAAGGACTAGCGGGTACAATGAGCAGTTCTTC
>NA|TRBD2|TRBJ2-2|TRBV18
CASSPGLAPNTGELFF
TGTGCCAGCTCACCGGGACTAGCACCGAACACCGGGGAGCTGTTTTTT
>NA|NA|TRBJ2-5|TRBV11-3
CASSSTRGETQYF
TGTGCCAGCAGCTCCACCCGGGGAGAGACCCAGTACTTC
>NA|NA|TRBJ2-2|TRBV6-5
CASTTGSGELFF
TGTGCCAGCACAACAGGGTCCGGGGAGCTGTTTTTT
>NA|NA|TRBJ1-6|TRBV27
CASSLSIYGGNSPLHF
TGTGCCAGCAGTTTATCGATTTACGGGGGAAATTCACCCCTCCACTTT
>few|NA|TRBJ1-5|TRBV12-3/TRBV12-4
CASSLRGLRLHF
TGTGCCAGCAGTTTAAGGGGGTTACGCTTGCATTTT
>NA|TRBD1|TRBJ1-2|TRBV19
CASSPQGTYGYTF
TGTGCCAGTTCACCACAGGGGACCTATGGCTACACCTTC
>NA|NA|TRBJ1-2|TRBV9
CASSGQGLTGGGYTF
TGTGCCAGCAGCGGCCAGGGATTGACGGGTGGGGGCTACACCTTC
>once|NA|TRBJ1-6|TRBV10-3
CAISESGQYNSPLHF
TGTGCCATCAGTGAGTCGGGACAATATAATTCACCCCTCCACTTT
>NA|TRBD1|TRBJ1-2|TRBV6-5
CASSYEQGAYGYTF
TGTGCCAGCAGTTACGAACAGGGGGCGTATGGCTACACCTTC
>NA|TRBD1|TRBJ1-1|TRBV5-1
CASSPLGQGGYTEAFF
TGCGCCAGCAGCCCTCTGGGACAGGGTGGATATACTGAAGCTTTCTTT
>once|TRBD1|TRBJ2-5|TRBV5-1
CASSGRGLQETQYF
TGCGCCAGCAGCGGCAGGGGGCTTCAAGAGACCCAGTACTTC
>NA|NA|TRBJ1-6|TRBV28
CASSIPRDYNSPLHF
TGTGCCAGCAGTATACCCCGGGACTATAATTCACCCCTCCACTTT
>NA|TRBD2|TRBJ2-7|TRBV5-1
CASSYCERGLSYEQYF
TGCGCCAGCAGCTATTGCGAGCGGGGCCTTTCCTACGAGCAGTACTTC
>few|NA|TRBJ2-5|TRBV15
CATSSYTGGLQETQYF
TGTGCCACCAGCAGTTATACCGGGGGTTTACAAGAGACCCAGTACTTC
>medium-sized|NA|TRBJ1-1|TRBV6-2/TRBV6-3
CASSLMNTEAFF
TGTGCCAGCAGCCTCATGAACACTGAAGCTTTCTTT
>NA|NA|TRBJ1-1|TRBV12-3/TRBV12-4
CASSSKGDTEAFF
TGTGCCAGCAGCTCTAAGGGGGACACTGAAGCTTTCTTT